The 18 T cell receptor beta chains in this list originate from one sample, sequenced in a study of blood T cell repertoires in COVID-19. TCRdb's copy holds only in-frame clones and misses some; the assay was immunoSEQ multiplex PCR. The data contain fewer than 350,000 clones, around 90% of them singletons. The source material was PBMCs or T cells enriched from blood (not recorded which). The source is a middle-aged woman who had recovered from COVID-19.

The CDR3 sequence is CASSPGTGGGGSPLHF. Here the CDR3 DNA reads TGTGCCAGCAGCCCCGGGACAGGGGGAGGTGGTTCACCCCTCCACTTT. The chain combines TRBV7-2 with TRBJ1-6, with 11 bases matching TRBD1. Germline V lookup: CDR1 SGHTA, CDR2 FQGNSA. The V segment lost 5 bases and the J segment 9 bases; nucleotides outside the gene matches: 9. The CDR3 runs to 16 residues.

The table lists this clone with a count of one. The J gene is TRBJ2-3, the V gene TRBV5-1, with TRBD2 identical over 9 bases. Losses at the gene ends were 4 bases for V and 0 bases for J; bases not matched to a gene: 9. This CDR3 contains 17 residues. Germline loops: CDR1 SGHRS, CDR2 YFSETQ. CDR3 amino acids: CASSLERTSASTDTQYF. CDR3 nucleotides: TGCGCCAGCAGCCTCGAACGGACTAGCGCGAGCACAGATACGCAGTATTTT.

This chain connects TRBV2 to TRBJ2-1, with D possibly TRBD1 on 6 matching bases. Germline-derived CDR1 and CDR2 are SNHLY and FYNNEI. Trimming took off 11 bases at V and 5 bases at J, with 16 bases between the two ends. The CDR3 runs 13 residues. CDR3 region: CASSRDTNNEQFF. The CDR3 coding sequence is TGTGCCTCGTCCCGGGACACCAACAATGAGCAGTTCTTC.

The chain has TRBV6-6 and TRBJ1-1, with 8 bases aligning to TRBD1. Germline V gene data show CDR1 as MNHNY and CDR2 as SVGAGI (reference sequence). The CDR3 extends over 13 amino acids. J was trimmed by 6 bases and V by 6 bases; bases with no gene match: 6. The CDR3 reads CASRQTQGAEAFF. In DNA, the CDR3 is TGTGCCAGCAGACAAACACAGGGGGCTGAAGCTTTCTTT.

In this sample, this clone turned up once. This sequence joins TRBV2 and TRBJ2-7; D remains unclear. V lost 7 bases, J lost 6 bases, and 13 bases lay in between. The CDR3 runs 12 residues. Germline V gene lookup returns CDR1 SNHLY and CDR2 FYNNEI. The CDR3 spells CASTVSGREQYF. CDR3 nucleotides: TGTGCCAGCACAGTGTCTGGTCGCGAGCAGTACTTC.

CDR3 sequence (DNA): TGTGCCAGCGGGACAGGACCGAACACCGGGGAGCTGTTTTTT. Its translation is CASGTGPNTGELFF. This chain joins TRBV7-6 and TRBJ2-2; 8 bases line up with TRBD1. The V gene's germline CDR1 is SGHVS and CDR2 FNYEAQ. The CDR3 runs to 14 residues. The trim removed 8 bases at V and 0 bases at J, leaving 2 bases unmatched.

The chain carries TRBV2 and TRBJ1-1, with D perhaps TRBD1 (5 bases). CDR1 and CDR2 from the germline V gene are SNHLY and FYNNEI. This CDR3 spans 14 amino acids. Trimming shortened V by 1 base and J by 1 base, and 7 bases separated the two germline ends. The CDR3 nucleotides read TGTGCCAGCAGTGAAGGCAGGGAGAACACTGAAGCTTTCTTT. Its protein is CASSEGRENTEAFF.

The chain employs TRBV7-8 and TRBJ1-1, with D unclear. V shed 7 bases and J shed 1 base, with 10 bases lying between them. CDR1 SGHVS and CDR2 FQNEAQ come from the germline V gene. The CDR3 is made up of 13 amino acids. The CDR3 here is CASTPRRNTEAFF. CDR3 nucleotide sequence: TGTGCCAGCACCCCGAGGAGGAACACTGAAGCTTTCTTT. Supplemented by reference TRBV7-8 and TRBJ1-1, the full variable domain reads GAGVSQSPRYKVAKRGQDVALRCDPISGHVSLFWYQQALGQGPEFLTYFQNEAQLDKSGLPSDRFFAERPEGSVSTLKIQRTQQEDSAVYLCASTPRRNTEAFFGQGTRLTVV.

This rearrangement joins TRBV7-2 to TRBJ1-4, with TRBD1 matching over 11 bases. The germline gives CDR1 SGHTA, CDR2 FQGNSA. This CDR3 has 19 amino acids. V dropped 2 bases and J dropped 7; count of bases not matched to a gene: 15. CDR3 sequence (DNA): TGTGCCAGCAGCTTAATTTGGGTTGAACGGGGACAGGGGGGTGAAAAACTGTTTTTT. It translates to CASSLIWVERGQGGEKLFF.

The chain links TRBV2 to TRBJ2-7, with a tentative D call TRBD1 (6 bases). V was cut by 4 bases and J by 0 bases, with 10 bases left in between. Germline V CDR1 and CDR2: SNHLY, FYNNEI. The CDR3 runs to 14 residues. Here the CDR3 DNA reads TGTGCCAGCAGTGGTCAGGGGTCCTCCTACGAGCAGTACTTC. It encodes CASSGQGSSYEQYF.

The chain combines TRBV5-1 with TRBJ1-6, with D possibly TRBD1 on 6 matching bases. The CDR3 totals 17 residues. V was clipped by 0 bases and J by 6 bases, with 16 bases between them. The V gene's germline CDR1 is SGHRS and CDR2 YFSETQ. Here the CDR3 DNA reads TGCGCCAGCAGCTTGGCCCCTAGGGGGTTGGGTAATTCACCCCTCCACTTT. Translation gives CASSLAPRGLGNSPLHF.

The rearrangement uses TRBV12-5 and TRBJ1-5, with a weak D call TRBD1 (5 bases). The CDR3 length is 12 residues. Germline values: CDR1 LGHNT, CDR2 FRNRAP. The germline V and J ends were trimmed by 7 bases and 5 bases, with 9 bases remaining between them. The CDR3 protein is CASDLGDQPQHF. DNA for the CDR3: TGTGCTAGTGACCTAGGGGATCAGCCCCAGCATTTT.

This rearrangement joins TRBV4-3 to TRBJ2-5; weak D call: TRBD2 (5 bases). Per the germline V gene, CDR1 is LGHNA and CDR2 is YSLEER. Deletions cut 0 bases from V and 4 bases from J, with 18 bases between. The CDR3 length is 17 residues. The CDR3 sequence is CASSQDASGRVGETQYF. The CDR3 DNA follows: TGCGCCAGCAGCCAAGATGCGTCCGGGCGGGTGGGAGAGACCCAGTACTTC.

This clone was observed a few times. The genes are TRBV6-5 and TRBJ2-7; D possibly corresponds to TRBD2 (7 bases). CDR3 size: 15 residues. V lost 10 bases, J lost 4 bases, and 23 bases lay in between. Germline CDR1 MNHEY, CDR2 SVGAGI. The chain's CDR3 is CATDPRGGGEYEQYF. The CDR3 DNA is TGTGCCACCGACCCCCGAGGGGGGGGCGAGTACGAGCAGTACTTC.

The V and J genes are TRBV5-1 and TRBJ2-1, with TRBD1 matching over 7 bases. This CDR3 region has 16 residues. Trimming took 4 bases from V and 1 from J; bases not matched to a gene: 8. The germline CDR1 and CDR2 sequences are SGHRS and YFSETQ. The CDR3 nucleotides read TGCGCCAGCAGCCCAAGTCCACAGGGGTCCTACAATGAGCAGTTCTTC. Encoded protein: CASSPSPQGSYNEQFF.

The chain is built from TRBV11-2 and TRBJ2-1; D perhaps matches TRBD2 (5 bases). This CDR3 comprises 16 residues. The germline V gene has CDR1 SGHAT and CDR2 FQNNGV. V dropped 3 bases and J dropped 9 bases, with 21 bases sitting between them. The CDR3 loop reads CASSFNLVGSAIEQFF. CDR3 DNA: TGTGCCAGCAGCTTTAATTTGGTAGGGAGTGCGATTGAGCAGTTCTTC.

This rearrangement joins TRBV7-8 to TRBJ1-1, with 12 positions matching TRBD1. This CDR3 region has 14 residues. The V and J ends lost 5 bases and 7 bases, in that order; junction bases with no gene match: 5. The germline CDR1 and CDR2 sequences are SGHVS and FQNEAQ. The CDR3 sequence: CASSVGTGGFEAFF. Written as DNA, the CDR3 is TGTGCCAGCAGCGTGGGGACAGGGGGCTTTGAAGCTTTCTTT. The full variable domain, with the rest looked up from reference TRBV7-8 and TRBJ1-1, is GAGVSQSPRYKVAKRGQDVALRCDPISGHVSLFWYQQALGQGPEFLTYFQNEAQLDKSGLPSDRFFAERPEGSVSTLKIQRTQQEDSAVYLCASSVGTGGFEAFFGQGTRLTVV.

V and J are TRBV10-3 and TRBJ1-1; D gene ambiguous. Germline-derived CDR1 and CDR2 are ENHRY and SYGVKD. The CDR3 extends over 13 amino acids. Trimming left V 2 bases short and J 3 bases short, with 7 bases between. Here the CDR3 reads CAISEGPYTEAFF. As DNA, the CDR3 is TGTGCCATCAGTGAGGGCCCCTACACTGAAGCTTTCTTT.